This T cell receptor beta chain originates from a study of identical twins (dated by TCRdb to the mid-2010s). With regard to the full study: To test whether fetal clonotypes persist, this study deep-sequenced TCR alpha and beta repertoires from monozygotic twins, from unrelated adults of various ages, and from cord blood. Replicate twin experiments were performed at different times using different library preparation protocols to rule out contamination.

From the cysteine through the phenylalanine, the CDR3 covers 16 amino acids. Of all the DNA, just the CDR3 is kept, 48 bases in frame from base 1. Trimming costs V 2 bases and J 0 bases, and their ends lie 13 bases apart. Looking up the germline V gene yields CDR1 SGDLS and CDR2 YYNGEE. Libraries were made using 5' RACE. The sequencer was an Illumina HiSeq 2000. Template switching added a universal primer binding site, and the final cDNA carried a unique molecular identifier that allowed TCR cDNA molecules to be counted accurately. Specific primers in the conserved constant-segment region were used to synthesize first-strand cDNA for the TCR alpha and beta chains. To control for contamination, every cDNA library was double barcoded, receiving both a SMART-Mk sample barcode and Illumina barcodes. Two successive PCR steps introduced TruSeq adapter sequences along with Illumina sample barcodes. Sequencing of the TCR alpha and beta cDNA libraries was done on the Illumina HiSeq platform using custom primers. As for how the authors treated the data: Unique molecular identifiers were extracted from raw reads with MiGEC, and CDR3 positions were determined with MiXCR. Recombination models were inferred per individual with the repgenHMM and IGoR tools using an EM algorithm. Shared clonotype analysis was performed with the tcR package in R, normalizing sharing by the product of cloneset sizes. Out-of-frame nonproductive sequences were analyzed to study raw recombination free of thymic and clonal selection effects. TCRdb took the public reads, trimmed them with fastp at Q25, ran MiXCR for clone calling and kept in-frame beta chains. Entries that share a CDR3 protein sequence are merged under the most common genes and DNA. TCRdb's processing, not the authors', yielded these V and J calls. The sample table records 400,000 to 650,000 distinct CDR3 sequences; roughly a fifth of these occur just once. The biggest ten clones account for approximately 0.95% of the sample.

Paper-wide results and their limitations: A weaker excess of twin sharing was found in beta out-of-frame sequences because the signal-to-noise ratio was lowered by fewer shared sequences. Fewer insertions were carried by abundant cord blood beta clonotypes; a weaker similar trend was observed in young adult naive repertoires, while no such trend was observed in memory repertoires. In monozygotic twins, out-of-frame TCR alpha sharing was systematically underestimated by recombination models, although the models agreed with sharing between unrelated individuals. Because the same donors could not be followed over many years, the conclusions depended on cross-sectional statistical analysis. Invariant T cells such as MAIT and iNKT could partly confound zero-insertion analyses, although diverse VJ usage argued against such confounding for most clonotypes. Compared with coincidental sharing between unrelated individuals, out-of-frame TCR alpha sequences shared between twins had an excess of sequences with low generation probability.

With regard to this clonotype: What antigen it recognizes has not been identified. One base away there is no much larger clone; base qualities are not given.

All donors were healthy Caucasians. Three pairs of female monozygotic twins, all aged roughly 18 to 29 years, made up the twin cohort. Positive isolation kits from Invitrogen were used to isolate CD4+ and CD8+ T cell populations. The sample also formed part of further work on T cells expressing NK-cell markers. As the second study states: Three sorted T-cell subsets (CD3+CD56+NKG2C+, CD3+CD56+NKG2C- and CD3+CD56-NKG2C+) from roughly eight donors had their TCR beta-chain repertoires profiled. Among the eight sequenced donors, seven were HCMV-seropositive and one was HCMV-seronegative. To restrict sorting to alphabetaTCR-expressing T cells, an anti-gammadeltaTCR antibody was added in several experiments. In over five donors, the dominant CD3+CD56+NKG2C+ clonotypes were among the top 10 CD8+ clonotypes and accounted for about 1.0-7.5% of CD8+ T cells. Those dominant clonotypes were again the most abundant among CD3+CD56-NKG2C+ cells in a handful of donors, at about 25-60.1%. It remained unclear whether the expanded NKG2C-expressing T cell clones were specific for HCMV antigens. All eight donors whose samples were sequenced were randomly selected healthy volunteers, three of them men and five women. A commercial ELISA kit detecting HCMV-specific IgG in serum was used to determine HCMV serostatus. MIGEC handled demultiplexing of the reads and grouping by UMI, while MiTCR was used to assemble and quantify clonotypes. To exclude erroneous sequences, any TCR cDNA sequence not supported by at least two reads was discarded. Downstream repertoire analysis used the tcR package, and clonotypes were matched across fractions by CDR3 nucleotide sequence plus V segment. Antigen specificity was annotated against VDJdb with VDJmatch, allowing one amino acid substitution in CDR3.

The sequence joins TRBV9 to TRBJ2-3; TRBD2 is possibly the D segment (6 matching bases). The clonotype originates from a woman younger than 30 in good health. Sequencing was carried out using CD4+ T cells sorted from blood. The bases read TGTGCCAGCAGCGTTGCCGGGACTGGGAGCACAGATACGCAGTATTTT. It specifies CASSVAGTGSTDTQYF.